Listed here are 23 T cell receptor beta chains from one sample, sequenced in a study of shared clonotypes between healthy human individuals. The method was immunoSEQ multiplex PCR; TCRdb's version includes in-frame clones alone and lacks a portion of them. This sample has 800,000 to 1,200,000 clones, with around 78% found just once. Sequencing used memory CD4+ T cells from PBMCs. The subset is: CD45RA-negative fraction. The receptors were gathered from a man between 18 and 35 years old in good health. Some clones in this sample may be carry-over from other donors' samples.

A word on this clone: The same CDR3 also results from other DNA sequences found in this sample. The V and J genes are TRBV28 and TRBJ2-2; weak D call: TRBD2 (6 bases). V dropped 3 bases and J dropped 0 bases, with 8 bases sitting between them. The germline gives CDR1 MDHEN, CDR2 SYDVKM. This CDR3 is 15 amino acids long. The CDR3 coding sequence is TGTGCCAGCAGTTTGGGGGGTGCGAACACCGGGGAGCTGTTTTTT. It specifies CASSLGGANTGELFF. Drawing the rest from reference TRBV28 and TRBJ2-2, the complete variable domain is DVKVTQSSRYLVKRTGEKVFLECVQDMDHENMFWYRQDPGLGLRLIYFSYDVKMKEKGDIPEGYSVSREKKERFSLILESASTNQTSMYLCASSLGGANTGELFFGEGSRLTVL.

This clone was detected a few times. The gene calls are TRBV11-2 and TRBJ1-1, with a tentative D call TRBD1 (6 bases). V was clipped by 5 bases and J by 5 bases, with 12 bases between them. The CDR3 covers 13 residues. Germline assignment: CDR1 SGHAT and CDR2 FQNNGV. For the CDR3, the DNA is TGTGCCAGCAGCACTAATACAGGGACTGAAGCTTTCTTT. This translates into CASSTNTGTEAFF.

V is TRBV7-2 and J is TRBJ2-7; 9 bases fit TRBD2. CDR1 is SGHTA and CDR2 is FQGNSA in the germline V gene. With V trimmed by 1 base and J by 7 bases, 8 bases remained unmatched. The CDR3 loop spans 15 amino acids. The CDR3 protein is CASSLGSSGEDEQYF. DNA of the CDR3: TGTGCCAGCAGCTTAGGCTCTAGCGGGGAGGATGAGCAGTACTTC.

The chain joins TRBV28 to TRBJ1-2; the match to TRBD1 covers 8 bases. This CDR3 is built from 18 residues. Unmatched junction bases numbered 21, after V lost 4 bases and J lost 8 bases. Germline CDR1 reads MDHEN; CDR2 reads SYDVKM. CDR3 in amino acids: CASSSVNAFRDRLDGYTF. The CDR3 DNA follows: TGTGCCAGCAGTTCTGTGAACGCGTTCCGGGACAGGCTAGACGGCTACACCTTC.

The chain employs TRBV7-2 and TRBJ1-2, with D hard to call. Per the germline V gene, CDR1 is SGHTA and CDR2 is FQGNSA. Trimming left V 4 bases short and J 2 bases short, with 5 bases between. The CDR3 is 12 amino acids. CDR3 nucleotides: TGTGCCAGCAGCTCAAGAAACTATGGCTACACCTTC. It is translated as CASSSRNYGYTF.

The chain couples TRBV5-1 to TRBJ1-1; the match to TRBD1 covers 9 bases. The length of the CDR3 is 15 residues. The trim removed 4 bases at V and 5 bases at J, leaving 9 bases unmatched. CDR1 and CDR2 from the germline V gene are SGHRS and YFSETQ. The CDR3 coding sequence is TGCGCCAGCAGCCGGGACAGGGCGAGGGGTACTGAAGCTTTCTTT. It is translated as CASSRDRARGTEAFF.

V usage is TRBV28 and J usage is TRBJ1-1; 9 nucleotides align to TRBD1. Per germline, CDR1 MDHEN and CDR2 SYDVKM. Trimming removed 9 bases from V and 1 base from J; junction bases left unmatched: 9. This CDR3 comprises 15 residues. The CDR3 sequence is CASNTPGQGNTEAFF. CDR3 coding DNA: TGTGCCAGTAACACCCCGGGACAGGGGAACACTGAAGCTTTCTTT.

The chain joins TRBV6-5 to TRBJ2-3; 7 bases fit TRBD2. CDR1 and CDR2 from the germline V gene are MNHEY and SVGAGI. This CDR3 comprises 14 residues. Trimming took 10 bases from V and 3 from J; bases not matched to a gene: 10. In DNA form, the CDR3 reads TGTGCCACCGGCGCTAGCGGATCGACAGATACGCAGTATTTT. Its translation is CATGASGSTDTQYF.

CDR3 protein: CASSGRKRDRGFEFSGANVLTF. The CDR3, as DNA: TGTGCCAGCAGCGGCCGTAAAAGGGACAGGGGTTTCGAATTCTCTGGGGCCAACGTCCTGACTTTC. This sequence joins TRBV21-1 and TRBJ2-6; the table gives TRBD1 as D, unverified against the DNA. TRBV21-1 is annotated as a pseudogene. The CDR3 length is 22 residues.

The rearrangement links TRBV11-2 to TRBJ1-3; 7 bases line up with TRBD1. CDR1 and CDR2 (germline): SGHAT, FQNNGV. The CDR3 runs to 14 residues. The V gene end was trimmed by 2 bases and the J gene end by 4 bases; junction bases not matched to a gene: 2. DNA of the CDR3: TGTGCCAGCAGCTTAACAGGGGTCGGAAACACCATATATTTT. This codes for CASSLTGVGNTIYF.

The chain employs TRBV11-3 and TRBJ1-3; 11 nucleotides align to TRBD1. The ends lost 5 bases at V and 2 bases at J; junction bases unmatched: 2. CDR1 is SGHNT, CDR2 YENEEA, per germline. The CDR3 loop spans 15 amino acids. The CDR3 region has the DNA TGTGCCAGCAGCCGGGGACAGGGGGCTGGAAACACCATATATTTT. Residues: CASSRGQGAGNTIYF.

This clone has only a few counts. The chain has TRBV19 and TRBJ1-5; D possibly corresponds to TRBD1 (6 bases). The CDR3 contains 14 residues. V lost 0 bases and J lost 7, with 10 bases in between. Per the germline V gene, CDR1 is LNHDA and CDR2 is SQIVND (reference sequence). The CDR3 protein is CASSIDQGNQPQHF. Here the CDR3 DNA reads TGTGCCAGTAGTATAGATCAGGGGAACCAGCCCCAGCATTTT.

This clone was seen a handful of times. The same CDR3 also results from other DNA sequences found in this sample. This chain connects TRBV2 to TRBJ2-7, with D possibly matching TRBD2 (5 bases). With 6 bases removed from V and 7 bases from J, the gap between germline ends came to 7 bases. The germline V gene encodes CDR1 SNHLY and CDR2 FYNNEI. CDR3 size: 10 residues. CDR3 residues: CASRTGEQYF. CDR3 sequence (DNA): TGTGCCAGCAGAACGGGGGAGCAGTACTTC.

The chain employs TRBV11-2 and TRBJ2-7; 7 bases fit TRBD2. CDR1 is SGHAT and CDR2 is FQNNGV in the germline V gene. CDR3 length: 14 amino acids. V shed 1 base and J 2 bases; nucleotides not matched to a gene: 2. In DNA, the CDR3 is TGTGCCAGCAGCTTAGCGGGACTAACCTACGAGCAGTACTTC. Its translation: CASSLAGLTYEQYF.

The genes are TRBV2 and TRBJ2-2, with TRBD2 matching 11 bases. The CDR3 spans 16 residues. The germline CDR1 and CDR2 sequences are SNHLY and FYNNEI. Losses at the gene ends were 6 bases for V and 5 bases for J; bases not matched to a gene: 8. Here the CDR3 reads CASRVTSGSGTGELFF. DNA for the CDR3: TGTGCCAGCAGGGTTACTAGCGGGAGCGGAACCGGGGAGCTGTTTTTT.

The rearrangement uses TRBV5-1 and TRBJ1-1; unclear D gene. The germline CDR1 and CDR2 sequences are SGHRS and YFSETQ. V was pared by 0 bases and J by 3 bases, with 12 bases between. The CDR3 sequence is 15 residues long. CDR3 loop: CASSLGNTRDTEAFF. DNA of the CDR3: TGCGCCAGCAGCTTGGGGAATACTAGGGACACTGAAGCTTTCTTT.

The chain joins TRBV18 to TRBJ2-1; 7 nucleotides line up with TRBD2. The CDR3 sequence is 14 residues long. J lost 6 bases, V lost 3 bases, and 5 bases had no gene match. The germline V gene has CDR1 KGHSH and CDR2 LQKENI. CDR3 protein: CASSPGLTPNEQFF. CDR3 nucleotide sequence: TGTGCCAGCTCACCGGGACTAACCCCCAATGAGCAGTTCTTC.

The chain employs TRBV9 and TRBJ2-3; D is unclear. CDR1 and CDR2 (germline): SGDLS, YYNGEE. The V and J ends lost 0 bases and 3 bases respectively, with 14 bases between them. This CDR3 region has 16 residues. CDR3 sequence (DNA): TGTGCCAGCAGCGTAGGTAACCCGACCGGGACAGATACGCAGTATTTT. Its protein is CASSVGNPTGTDTQYF.

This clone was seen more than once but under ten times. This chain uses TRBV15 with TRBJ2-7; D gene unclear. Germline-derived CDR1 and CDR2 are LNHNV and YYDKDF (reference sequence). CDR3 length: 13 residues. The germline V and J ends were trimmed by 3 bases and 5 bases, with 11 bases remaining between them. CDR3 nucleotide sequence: TGTGCCACCAGCAGTACAGCACTCAACGAGCAGTACTTC. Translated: CATSSTALNEQYF.

The CDR3, as DNA: TGCGCCAGCAGCCAAGATCCTAGCGGGAAACACTACAATGAGCAGTTCTTC. It yields the protein CASSQDPSGKHYNEQFF. The chain joins TRBV4-1 to TRBJ2-1, with 9 bases matching TRBD2. V trimming: 0 bases; J trimming: 3 bases; junction bases outside the gene matches: 6. Germline lookup yields CDR1 MGHRA and CDR2 YSYEKL. CDR3 size: 17 residues.

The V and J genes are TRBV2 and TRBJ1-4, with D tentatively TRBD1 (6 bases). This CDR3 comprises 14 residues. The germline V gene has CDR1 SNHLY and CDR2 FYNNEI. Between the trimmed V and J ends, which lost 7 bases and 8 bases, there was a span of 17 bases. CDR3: CASIETGGGEKLFF. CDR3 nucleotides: TGTGCCAGCATTGAGACAGGAGGTGGGGAAAAACTGTTTTTT.

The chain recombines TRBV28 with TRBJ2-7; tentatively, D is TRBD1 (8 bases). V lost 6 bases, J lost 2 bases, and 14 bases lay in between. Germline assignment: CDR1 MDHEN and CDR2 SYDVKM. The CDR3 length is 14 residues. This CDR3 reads CASRKQGGAYEQYF. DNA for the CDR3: TGTGCCAGCAGAAAACAGGGGGGGGCCTACGAGCAGTACTTC.

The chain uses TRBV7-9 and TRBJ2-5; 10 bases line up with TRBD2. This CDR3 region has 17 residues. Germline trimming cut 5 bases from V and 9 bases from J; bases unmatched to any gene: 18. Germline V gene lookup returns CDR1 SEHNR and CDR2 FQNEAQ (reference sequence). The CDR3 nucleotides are TGTGCCAGCAGCCCGACTAGCGGGTCGGCCCTGTTTGGTCCCCAGTACTTC. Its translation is CASSPTSGSALFGPQYF.